This TCR beta chain was documented in a study of vaccination and CD4 T cells after COVID-19. As for the study in general: Cultures acting as controls obtained a CEFX pool, an HIV-1 Nef pool, or no peptide.

At the Johns Hopkins FTIC core, DNA taken from cultured CD4+ T cells was sequenced by way of the Oncomine TCR Beta short-read assay. TCRdb processed the PCR reads anew with MiXCR; each CDR3 protein has one entry. The table shows more than 10,000 distinct CDR3 sequences, with approximately 46% occurring only once. This clonotype appeared a single time. Its antigen is undetermined. The treatment here: roughly 10-day PBMC culture with coronavirus spike peptide pools or control peptides (ViraFEST assay). ViraFEST used peptide pools to expand antigen-specific T cells and subsequently sequenced their TCRs. CDR3 size: 13 residues. With 2 bases removed from V and 7 bases from J, the gap between germline ends came to 13 bases. The germline CDR1 and CDR2 sequences are GTSNPN and SVGIG (reference sequence).

This specimen was CD4+ T cells from blood, cultured in vitro, taken after SARS-CoV-2 vaccination. The chain carries TRBV30 and TRBJ2-3; the D gene could be TRBD1 or TRBD2 (5 bases each). The TCR comes from a human donor who had recovered from COVID-19. The CDR3 DNA reads TGTGCCTGGAGTACGGGGCAAGGTAATACGCAGTATTTT. Encoded protein: CAWSTGQGNTQYF.